Described below is a single TCR beta chain sequence and its context. This sample was taken from a study of blood T cell repertoires in COVID-19. About the study: Donors in the United States, Italy and Spain gave samples during acute or convalescent COVID-19. Sources were T cells, B-cell-depleted T cells, or PBMCs; the material itself was cDNA or gDNA.

Authors' processing steps: Amplification of reference gene primers was used by the study to estimate nucleated cell counts. The repertoire was sequenced with immunoSEQ multiplex PCR; TCRdb's copy has only in-frame clones and lacks some. V, J and clone size were drawn from that table, and D and trimming were deduced from the DNA. The table lists under 250,000 clones, 84% of them singletons. This CDR3 contains 14 residues. V dropped 3 bases and J dropped 3 bases, with 12 bases sitting between them. Germline V CDR1 and CDR2: MDHEN, SYDVKM. V gene TRBV28 combines with J gene TRBJ2-7, with unresolved D. Sequences were obtained from peripheral blood. The receptor comes from a man in his fifties or sixties with acute or convalescent COVID-19. The CDR3 here is CASSLQTLYYEQYF. The DNA for the CDR3 is TGTGCCAGCAGTTTGCAGACATTGTACTACGAGCAGTACTTC.